Below, 5 T cell receptor beta chains from the same sample are listed, as sequenced in a study of blood T cell repertoires in COVID-19. This table comes from immunoSEQ multiplex PCR, and its TCRdb copy is limited to in-frame clones, with some not included. This sample has 350,000 to 400,000 clones, with about 89% found just once. What was sequenced was PBMCs or T cells enriched from blood (not recorded which). The receptors were sampled from a woman aged 40-49 years who had been exposed to COVID-19.

The chain has TRBV12-5 and TRBJ1-5; 8 nucleotides line up with TRBD1. The germline CDR1 and CDR2 sequences are LGHNT and FRNRAP. The V and J ends lost 3 bases and 0 bases, in that order; junction bases with no gene match: 13. The CDR3 consists of 19 residues. Written as DNA, the CDR3 is TGTGCTAGTGGTTTCGTCCATGGACAGGGCCTAATTAGCAATCAGCCCCAGCATTTT. It specifies CASGFVHGQGLISNQPQHF.

The chain combines TRBV19 with TRBJ2-7, with 8 bases matching TRBD1. V was clipped by 5 bases and J by 5 bases; unmatched bases: 5. CDR1 is LNHDA and CDR2 is SQIVND in the germline V gene (reference sequence). There are 13 residues in the CDR3. DNA for the CDR3: TGTGCCAGTAGTGACAGGGGAGAGCACGAGCAGTACTTC. This encodes CASSDRGEHEQYF.

This chain links TRBV5-4 with TRBJ1-4, with D maybe TRBD1 (5 bases). The germline gives CDR1 SGHNT, CDR2 YYREEE (reference sequence). The CDR3 runs to 14 residues. The ends were cut back, 0 bases at V and 8 bases at J, with 11 bases in the middle. The CDR3 DNA reads TGTGCCAGCAGCTTGGAGGGACTTGGGGAAAAACTGTTTTTT. As protein: CASSLEGLGEKLFF.

The J gene is TRBJ1-1, the V gene TRBV7-2, with TRBD1 matching over 8 bases. The germline CDR1 and CDR2 sequences are SGHTA and FQGNSA. The CDR3 covers 15 residues. V lost 5 bases, J lost 1 base, and 6 bases stayed unmatched. CDR3 residues: CASSVRQGPNTEAFF. The CDR3 nucleotides read TGTGCCAGCAGCGTCCGACAGGGGCCGAACACTGAAGCTTTCTTT. Using reference TRBV7-2 and TRBJ1-1 for the parts outside the CDR3, the full variable domain is GAGVSQSPSNKVTEKGKDVELRCDPISGHTALYWYRQSLGQGLEFLIYFQGNSAPDKSGLPSDRFSAERTGGSVSTLTIQRTQQEDSAVYLCASSVRQGPNTEAFFGQGTRLTVV.

V usage is TRBV18 and J usage is TRBJ1-1; a weak D match, TRBD1 (6 bases). The germline gives CDR1 KGHSH, CDR2 LQKENI. This CDR3 comprises 13 residues. Trimming cost V 2 bases and J 13 bases, with 17 bases left between them. CDR3 loop: CASSPTQGTGVFF. CDR3 in DNA: TGTGCCAGCTCACCAACGCAGGGGACCGGTGTTTTCTTT.